One and the same sample provided the 20 T cell receptor beta chains below, sequenced in a study of blood T cell repertoires in COVID-19. The assay was immunoSEQ multiplex PCR, and TCRdb's table has in-frame clones only and misses some. The sample lists fewer than 350,000 clones, more than 80% occurring once. Sequences were obtained from peripheral blood. Receptors were obtained from a woman in her twenties or thirties with COVID-19, enrolled during active disease.

The rearrangement joins TRBV13 to TRBJ2-2; D is unresolved. Between the trimmed V and J ends, which lost 4 bases and 1 base, there was a span of 4 bases. CDR1 PRHDT and CDR2 FYEKMQ come from the germline V gene (reference sequence). The CDR3 spans 13 residues. The CDR3 DNA reads as TGTGCCAGCAGCTCTAAGAACACCGGGGAGCTGTTTTTT. Its protein product is CASSSKNTGELFF.

The sample holds a few counts of this clone. V and J are TRBV5-1 and TRBJ1-1, with D unclear. The CDR3 is 14 amino acids. Germline-derived CDR1 and CDR2 are SGHRS and YFSETQ. V was shortened by 7 bases and J by 1 base, with 14 bases between the two germline ends. The CDR3 is CASSQQTANTEAFF. CDR3 in DNA: TGCGCCAGCTCGCAGCAAACAGCGAACACTGAAGCTTTCTTT.

This rearrangement joins TRBV6-5 to TRBJ2-7; 9 bases match TRBD2. The V gene's germline CDR1 is MNHEY and CDR2 SVGAGI. There are 15 residues in the CDR3. V shed 6 bases, J shed 0 bases, and the junction held 6 bases outside the gene matches. CDR3 sequence (DNA): TGTGCCAGCAGGGCTAGCGGGATCGTCTCCTACGAGCAGTACTTC. This encodes CASRASGIVSYEQYF.

This chain connects TRBV3-1 (or the pseudogene TRBV3-2) to TRBJ1-1, with 7 bases aligning to TRBD1. V shed 3 bases, J shed 8 bases, and the junction held 3 bases outside the gene matches. CDR3 length: 12 amino acids. Germline V gives CDR1 LGHDT, CDR2 YNNKEL (reference sequence). CDR3 sequence: CASSQRGQEAFF. The CDR3 bases are TGTGCCAGCAGCCAGAGGGGACAGGAAGCTTTCTTT.

The chain uses TRBV5-4 and TRBJ2-7; 9 positions match TRBD2. This CDR3 contains 15 residues. The V gene's germline CDR1 is SGHNT and CDR2 YYREEE (reference sequence). V dropped 0 bases and J dropped 5; count of bases not matched to a gene: 6. CDR3: CASSLGAGGSHEQYF. The CDR3 region has the DNA TGTGCCAGCAGCTTGGGCGCGGGAGGGTCCCACGAGCAGTACTTC.

The V gene is TRBV27, the J gene TRBJ2-2; 9 nucleotides match TRBD2. CDR1 and CDR2 (germline): MNHEY, SMNVEV (reference sequence). The CDR3 extends over 16 amino acids. The ends lost 5 bases at V and 4 bases at J; junction bases unmatched: 8. The CDR3 loop reads CASSPDSGRATGELFF. The CDR3 DNA is TGTGCCAGCAGTCCTGATAGCGGGAGAGCCACCGGGGAGCTGTTTTTT.

The chain combines TRBV3-1 (or the pseudogene TRBV3-2) with TRBJ2-7; the D gene is possibly TRBD2 (5 bases). V gave up 3 bases and J gave up 2 bases, with 23 bases separating them. This CDR3 has 18 residues. Germline lookup yields CDR1 LGHDT and CDR2 YNNKEL (reference sequence). CDR3 sequence reads: CASSQPGVGPFGAYEQYF. DNA for the CDR3: TGTGCCAGCAGCCAGCCTGGAGTAGGTCCCTTCGGGGCCTACGAGCAGTACTTC.

The chain recombines TRBV5-1 with TRBJ2-7; 14 bases agree with TRBD2. Germline CDR1 reads SGHRS; CDR2 reads YFSETQ. V shed 0 bases, J shed 3 bases, and the junction held 8 bases outside the gene matches. This CDR3 spans 18 amino acids. CDR3 protein: CASSLGLAGGPENYEQYF. As DNA, the CDR3 is TGCGCCAGCAGCTTGGGACTAGCGGGAGGGCCCGAAAACTACGAGCAGTACTTC.

V usage is TRBV15 and J usage is TRBJ2-2; possible D gene TRBD2, 5 bases. The CDR3 runs to 15 residues. Germline values: CDR1 LNHNV, CDR2 YYDKDF (reference sequence). V gave up 1 base and J gave up 4 bases, with 10 bases separating them. CDR3 residues: CATSRGREPTGELFF. The CDR3 DNA reads TGTGCCACCAGCAGAGGCCGGGAACCCACCGGGGAGCTGTTTTTT. Variable domain in full (rest from reference TRBV15 and TRBJ2-2): DAMVIQNPRYQVTQFGKPVTLSCSQTLNHNVMYWYQQKSSQAPKLLFHYYDKDFNNEADTPDNFQSRRPNTSFCFLDIRSPGLGDTAMYLCATSRGREPTGELFFGEGSRLTVL.

The V and J genes are TRBV7-9 and TRBJ2-7; TRBD1 matches 8 bases. The germline V gene has CDR1 SEHNR and CDR2 FQNEAQ (reference sequence). The ends lost 5 bases at V and 3 bases at J; junction bases unmatched: 9. The CDR3 contains 15 residues. The CDR3 region is CASSPGTGVNYEQYF. CDR3 DNA: TGTGCCAGCAGCCCCGGGACAGGAGTAAACTACGAGCAGTACTTC.

The chain uses TRBV10-2 and TRBJ1-2; D is perhaps TRBD1 (5 bases). The germline CDR1 and CDR2 sequences are WSHSY and SAAADI. The CDR3 consists of 15 residues. V was trimmed by 0 bases and J by 2 bases, leaving 10 bases between them. CDR3: CASSESGGGNYGYTF. As DNA, the CDR3 is TGCGCCAGCAGTGAGTCGGGCGGGGGAAACTATGGCTACACCTTC.

The chain carries TRBV11-2 and TRBJ2-5; possible D gene TRBD1, 5 bases. The V and J ends lost 4 bases and 4 bases respectively, with 16 bases between them. Germline V lookup: CDR1 SGHAT, CDR2 FQNNGV. This CDR3 has 15 amino acids. CDR3 DNA: TGTGCCAGCAGCTCCCAGATGCAGGGCCCAGAGACCCAGTACTTC. Its translation is CASSSQMQGPETQYF.

As concerns this clone: The sample has other DNA sequences that encode this CDR3 too. V usage is TRBV5-1 and J usage is TRBJ1-1; 10 bases match TRBD1. The CDR3 is 13 amino acids. Germline CDR1 and CDR2: SGHRS and YFSETQ. V trimming: 7 bases; J trimming: 1 base; junction bases outside the gene matches: 1. The CDR3 spells CASRTGGNTEAFF. DNA of the CDR3: TGCGCCAGCCGGACAGGGGGGAACACTGAAGCTTTCTTT. The full variable domain, completed using reference TRBV5-1 and TRBJ1-1, is KAGVTQTPRYLIKTRGQQVTLSCSPISGHRSVSWYQQTPGQGLQFLFEYFSETQRNKGNFPGRFSGRQFSNSRSEMNVSTLELGDSALYLCASRTGGNTEAFFGQGTRLTVV.

The genes are TRBV6-5 and TRBJ1-3; possibly TRBD1 for D (5 bases). Looked up from germline, CDR1 is MNHEY and CDR2 is SVGAGI. Between the trimmed V and J ends, which lost 7 bases and 4 bases, there was a span of 14 bases. The length of the CDR3 is 14 residues. The CDR3 DNA follows: TGTGCCAGCACCCGACTAGGGGCGGGAAACACCATATATTTT. This sequence encodes CASTRLGAGNTIYF.

The chain carries TRBV19 and TRBJ1-5; D remains ambiguous. Germline V gene data show CDR1 as LNHDA and CDR2 as SQIVND (reference sequence). V lost 2 bases to trimming and J lost 0 bases, with 17 bases between them. This CDR3 has 18 residues. The chain's CDR3 is CASSIQASRTYSNQPQHF. CDR3 nucleotides: TGTGCCAGTAGTATACAGGCCTCCAGGACTTATAGCAATCAGCCCCAGCATTTT.

J is TRBJ2-1 and V is TRBV3-1 (or the pseudogene TRBV3-2); possibly TRBD2 for D (5 bases). Germline V gene data show CDR1 as LGHDT and CDR2 as YNNKEL (reference sequence). Between the trimmed V and J ends, which lost 0 bases and 5 bases, there was a span of 8 bases. This CDR3 contains 14 residues. The CDR3 sequence: CASSQDLANNEQFF. In nucleotides, the CDR3 is TGTGCCAGCAGCCAAGATCTAGCTAACAATGAGCAGTTCTTC.

The rearrangement links TRBV19 to TRBJ1-1; 9 nucleotides agree with TRBD1. This CDR3 spans 16 amino acids. V shed 5 bases and J 0 bases; nucleotides not matched to a gene: 7. Germline V gene lookup returns CDR1 LNHDA and CDR2 SQIVND (reference sequence). CDR3 protein: CASSERQGGMNTEAFF. The CDR3 region has the DNA TGTGCCAGTAGTGAGCGACAGGGGGGCATGAACACTGAAGCTTTCTTT.

The chain carries TRBV7-8 and TRBJ1-6; no reliable D call. Per the germline V gene, CDR1 is SGHVS and CDR2 is FQNEAQ. CDR3 length: 15 residues. The V end lost 2 bases, the J end lost 9 bases, and 14 bases lay between the germline ends. The CDR3 sequence is CASSLYVGVGSPLHF. CDR3 nucleotides: TGTGCCAGCAGCTTATACGTGGGAGTGGGTTCACCCCTCCACTTT.

The gene calls are TRBV27 and TRBJ2-7; 9 bases match TRBD1. J was trimmed by 4 bases and V by 5 bases; bases with no gene match: 9. The CDR3 is 15 amino acids. The germline V gene has CDR1 MNHEY and CDR2 SMNVEV (reference sequence). The CDR3 nucleotides are TGTGCCAGCAGTCCGTACCCCGGGACAGGGTACGAGCAGTACTTC. Translation: CASSPYPGTGYEQYF.

The table lists this clone with a few counts. The V call is TRBV29-1, the J call TRBJ2-7; TRBD2 matches 10 bases. Germline-derived CDR1 and CDR2 are SQVTM and ANQGSEA. V lost 7 bases and J lost 6; bases outside the gene matches: 9. There are 13 residues in the CDR3. The CDR3 here is CSALLAGPGEQYF. Written as DNA, the CDR3 is TGCAGCGCCTTACTAGCGGGACCTGGCGAGCAGTACTTC.